A selection of T cell receptor beta chains follows, all from one sample in a study of blood T cell repertoires in COVID-19. The data were produced by immunoSEQ multiplex PCR, yet TCRdb's version contains in-frame clones alone and is incomplete. The sample carries more than 300,000 clones, around 87% recorded once. Sequences were obtained from peripheral blood. All receptors derive from a woman in her 30s with COVID-19, enrolled during active disease. Both conserved end residues are part of each CDR3. Each record gives: clone size, D gene, V gene, J gene, CDR3 protein, CDR3 DNA. The D gene is left open where the match is weak. Size is stated for part of the rows, as once, few or many counts, or as a class when the clone is expanded.

-	-	TRBV6-6	TRBJ1-1	CASSRPLRWEPEAFF	TGTGCCAGCAGTCGTCCCCTAAGATGGGAGCCTGAAGCTTTCTTT
-	TRBD1	TRBV6-5	TRBJ1-6	CASSYGQGDSPLHF	TGTGCCAGCAGCTACGGACAGGGGGATTCACCCCTCCACTTT
once	TRBD2	TRBV28	TRBJ2-5	CASSFLAGGETQYF	TGTGCCAGCAGTTTTCTAGCGGGAGGTGAGACCCAGTACTTC
-	-	TRBV30	TRBJ2-2	CAWRTVSTGELFF	TGTGCCTGGCGGACAGTAAGCACCGGGGAGCTGTTTTTT
-	-	TRBV28	TRBJ1-5	CASSRQGVDQPQHF	TGTGCCAGCAGTCGTCAAGGGGTGGATCAGCCCCAGCATTTT
few	-	TRBV20-1	TRBJ1-2	CSETRGSGYTF	TGCAGTGAAACCCGGGGGAGTGGCTACACCTTC
-	TRBD1	TRBV9	TRBJ2-7	CASSVGTGVDEQYF	TGTGCCAGCAGCGTAGGGACAGGGGTTGACGAGCAGTACTTC
-	TRBD1	TRBV6-5	TRBJ2-7	CASTRTGTSYEQYF	TGTGCCAGCACGAGGACAGGAACCTCCTACGAGCAGTACTTC
-	TRBD2	TRBV24-1	TRBJ2-5	CATSDPITSGRAGETQYF	TGTGCCACCAGTGATCCCATTACTAGCGGGAGGGCCGGGGAGACCCAGTACTTC
-	-	TRBV7-9	TRBJ2-1	CASTLGGRDEQFF	TGTGCCAGCACCCTGGGGGGACGCGATGAGCAGTTCTTC
-	TRBD1	TRBV6-6	TRBJ1-6	CASRRDRDNSPLHF	TGTGCCAGCAGAAGGGACAGGGATAATTCACCCCTCCACTTT
-	-	TRBV19	TRBJ1-5	CASSRGGSRHQPQHF	TGTGCCAGTAGTCGCGGGGGCTCGAGGCACCAGCCCCAGCATTTT
-	-	TRBV2	TRBJ2-1	CASKPSAPNEQFF	TGTGCCAGCAAGCCTAGCGCCCCCAATGAGCAGTTCTTC
many	-	TRBV2	TRBJ2-5	CASRIQGPRETQYF	TGTGCCAGCAGGATCCAGGGGCCTAGGGAGACCCAGTACTTC
-	TRBD1	TRBV4-1	TRBJ2-3	CASSQGDRGSTDTQYF	TGCGCCAGCAGCCAAGGGGACAGGGGTAGCACAGATACGCAGTATTTT
-	-	TRBV19	TRBJ2-2	CASINRGAFNTGELFF	TGTGCCAGTATAAACCGGGGGGCTTTTAATACCGGGGAGCTGTTTTTT
-	-	TRBV5-1	TRBJ1-2	CASSRAGAEYGYTF	TGCGCCAGCAGCAGGGCTGGGGCGGAGTATGGCTACACCTTC
few	-	TRBV2	TRBJ1-4	CASSGDGRKLFF	TGTGCCAGCAGCGGGGATGGTCGAAAACTGTTTTTT
-	TRBD2	TRBV14	TRBJ2-5	CASSLPGLGRETQYF	TGTGCCAGCAGCCTTCCGGGACTAGGAAGGGAGACCCAGTACTTC
-	TRBD1	TRBV6-2/TRBV6-3	TRBJ2-5	CASSYAWTGSGETQYF	TGTGCCAGCAGTTACGCCTGGACAGGTTCGGGGGAGACCCAGTACTTC
-	-	TRBV5-5	TRBJ1-4	CASSLAIGQGHRSGLFF	TGTGCCAGCAGCTTGGCCATTGGGCAGGGCCACCGGTCGGGCCTGTTTTTT
-	-	TRBV2	TRBJ1-5	CASSPDRDNQPQHF	TGTGCCAGCAGCCCGGACAGAGACAATCAGCCCCAGCATTTT